This T cell receptor (beta chain) was obtained from a study of Tregs in tolerant kidney transplant recipients. Comments on this clone: What it binds is not known.

Data came from immunoSEQ multiplex PCR; TCRdb stores just in-frame clones and leaves some out. This table has about 77,000 clones, more than 95% appearing once. V was clipped by 5 bases and J by 5 bases; unmatched bases: 16. The CDR3 is 17 amino acids. Germline CDR1 reads SEHNR; CDR2 reads FQNEAQ (reference sequence). Study-wide points: The most relevant donor-specific Treg TCRbeta repertoire apparently came from expansion with activated donor B cells.

The V call is TRBV7-9, the J call TRBJ1-1; 8 bases align to TRBD1. The receptor was derived from a human donor who received a combined kidney and bone marrow transplant. Sequenced material: CD4+ T cells from blood, taken before the transplant. The CDR3 is CASSTGRAGGTITEAFF. CDR3 coding DNA: TGTGCCAGCAGCACAGGGAGAGCAGGGGGCACAATTACTGAAGCTTTCTTT.